The rows below give T cell receptor beta chains drawn from one sample of a study of CD8 T cells in Susac syndrome. A single record per CDR3 protein comes from TCRdb applying MiXCR to the immunoSEQ multiplex PCR reads. The sample yields some 150,000 distinct CDR3 sequences, approximately 94% seen once. Sequenced sample: CD4+ T cells from PBMCs. Every receptor here comes from a human donor in good health. CDR3s include the opening cysteine and the closing phenylalanine or tryptophan. Fields, in order: V gene, clone size, D gene, J gene, CDR3 DNA, CDR3 protein. The D gene is left open where the match is weak. Some rows mark clone size as missing; the rest say once, few, many or name a class of expanded clone.

TRBV24-1	once	-	TRBJ2-1	TGTGCCACCAGTAAATCGCCTAGCTCCTACAATGAGCAGTTCTTC	CATSKSPSSYNEQFF
TRBV7-8	-	-	TRBJ2-4	TGTGCCAGCAGCCCTAGCCGCGGGCAAGGCAAAAACATTCAGTACTTC	CASSPSRGQGKNIQYF
TRBV6-6	-	TRBD2	TRBJ2-7	TGTGCCAGCAGTTACGATGCTAGCGGGAGCGACGAGCAGTACTTC	CASSYDASGSDEQYF
TRBV5-1	-	-	TRBJ1-2	TGCGCCAGCGGCGGGGACCCTAACTATGGCTACACCTTC	CASGGDPNYGYTF
TRBV20-1	-	-	TRBJ2-4	TGCAGTGCCGCGACAGCCTTAGCCAAAAACATTCAGTACTTC	CSAATALAKNIQYF
TRBV2	-	-	TRBJ2-5	TGTGCCAGCAGTGAGGTTGGCAGAAAAGAGACCCAGTACTTC	CASSEVGRKETQYF
TRBV5-6	-	-	TRBJ2-7	TGTGCCAGCAGCCGGGGAGGGCAGGGGGGCTACGAGCAGCACTTC	CASSRGGQGGYEQHF
TRBV5-1	-	-	TRBJ2-7	TGCGCCAGCAGCCACGGACAGCCGTACGAGCAGTACTTC	CASSHGQPYEQYF
TRBV28	-	-	TRBJ2-7	TGTGCCAGCAGTTTATCCCTAGGATGGGAGCAGTACTTC	CASSLSLGWEQYF
TRBV18	-	-	TRBJ1-2	TGTGCCAGCTCCCATGGAAGGGACGGGGATGGCTACACCTTC	CASSHGRDGDGYTF
TRBV4-2	-	-	TRBJ1-1	TGTGCCAGCAGCCATGAAATCCCGGACACTGAAGCTTTCTTT	CASSHEIPDTEAFF
TRBV5-6	-	TRBD1	TRBJ2-5	TGTGCCAGCAGCGACCGGGACAGGGTGTATCGAGAGACCCAGTACTTC	CASSDRDRVYRETQYF
TRBV18	-	-	TRBJ1-1	TGTGCCAGCTCAGGGAAAACTGAAGCTTTCTTT	CASSGKTEAFF
TRBV3-1	-	-	TRBJ2-1	TGTGCCAGCAGCCGAGGCCAGGCGAATGAGCAGTTCTTC	CASSRGQANEQFF
TRBV27	-	TRBD1	TRBJ2-7	TGTGCCAGCATCGGGACAGGGGGTACCCACGAGCAGTACTTC	CASIGTGGTHEQYF
TRBV5-1	-	-	TRBJ2-5	TGCGCCAGCAGCTTTGGGGGAACAGGGACAAACCAAGAGACCCAGTACTTC	CASSFGGTGTNQETQYF
TRBV29-1	-	-	TRBJ1-2	TGCAGCGTTGAGGGGGTGGAGAGTAGGAACTATGGCTACACCTTC	CSVEGVESRNYGYTF
TRBV5-1	-	-	TRBJ1-1	TGCGCCAGCTCCCTGGAAGGGGGGAGGAACACTGAAGCTTTCTTT	CASSLEGGRNTEAFF
TRBV7-6	once	TRBD1	TRBJ2-6	TGTGCCAGCAGCCTACTCAGACACCCGGGACAGGATAGCTCTGGGGCCAACGTCCTGACTTTC	CASSLLRHPGQDSSGANVLTF
TRBV18	once	TRBD1	TRBJ1-2	TGTGCCAGCTCACTAACGGACAGGGGGACCTATGGCTACACCTTC	CASSLTDRGTYGYTF
TRBV5-1	-	TRBD2	TRBJ2-7	TGCGCCAGCAGCTCTGGACGTGGACTAGCGGGAGGTTCCTACGAGCAGTACTTC	CASSSGRGLAGGSYEQYF
TRBV2	-	TRBD1	TRBJ2-1	TGTGCCAGCAGTCCAGGGACAGTCTACAATGAGCAGTTCTTC	CASSPGTVYNEQFF
TRBV6-6	-	-	TRBJ2-5	TGTGCCAGCAGTTGGGGTGGGACCCAGTACTTC	CASSWGGTQYF
TRBV7-9	-	-	TRBJ2-5	TGTGCCAGCAGCCCGCCGAGCAGGGTAGTCGGTGAGACCCAGTACTTC	CASSPPSRVVGETQYF
TRBV6-1	-	TRBD1	TRBJ1-2	TGTGCCAGCAGTGACACAGGGGATGGCTACACCTTC	CASSDTGDGYTF
TRBV5-1	-	-	TRBJ1-1	TGCGCCAGCAGCTTGACCCCCGGGGCCGCGCTCCCTGAAGCTTTCTTT	CASSLTPGAALPEAFF
TRBV10-3	-	-	TRBJ1-2	TGTGCCATCAGTCCCCAGGGGAGCGACTATGGCTACACCTTC	CAISPQGSDYGYTF
TRBV6-1	-	TRBD1	TRBJ1-5	TGTGCCAGCTCGGACAGGGTCGAATTTCAGCCCCAGCATTTT	CASSDRVEFQPQHF
TRBV12-3/TRBV12-4	-	-	TRBJ2-5	TGTGCCAGCAGTTTACAGAAGACCCAGTACTTC	CASSLQKTQYF
TRBV29-1	-	-	TRBJ2-7	TGCAGCGTTGAAGCACTCGGCAAGCAGTACTTC	CSVEALGKQYF
TRBV20-1	-	-	TRBJ1-1	TGCAGTGCTCGTCCGGGGGGCCTGAACACTGAAGCTTTCTTT	CSARPGGLNTEAFF
TRBV27	-	TRBD1	TRBJ1-1	TGTGCCAGCAGTGCGGGGACAGGTTGGCCCGGGGAAGCTTTCTTT	CASSAGTGWPGEAFF